This is a list of T cell receptor beta chains from one sample in a study of blood T cell repertoires in COVID-19. Generated by immunoSEQ multiplex PCR, the TCRdb table keeps only in-frame clones and is missing some. The sample includes about 350,000 clones, 88% of them seen just once. Material for sequencing was PBMCs or T cells enriched from blood (not recorded which). The receptors were sampled from a woman aged 30 to 39 who had been exposed to COVID-19. Both conserved end residues are part of each CDR3.

TRBV28,TRBJ1-5,16,CASSPPQGLSNQPQHF
TRBV28,TRBJ1-3,15,CASSPSTGGGNTIYF
TRBV7-2,TRBJ2-5,15,CASSFYSGRGETQYF
TRBV5-8,TRBJ2-7,15,CASSSTGNLAYEQYF
TRBV28,TRBJ1-1,18,CASSLVGRSGRGIAEAFF
TRBV25-1,TRBJ2-7,12,CASSRSSYEQYF
TRBV5-1,TRBJ2-5,15,CASSLEALAGETQYF
TRBV27,TRBJ2-2,12,CASSPNTGELFF
TRBV11-3,TRBJ1-1,14,CASSLERKNTEAFF
TRBV29-1,TRBJ2-1,12,CSGSLSGNEQFF
TRBV28,TRBJ2-1,11,CASTSLGEQFF
TRBV11-3,TRBJ2-7,14,CASSARQGTYEQYF
TRBV14,TRBJ2-7,12,CASSPQSYEQYF
TRBV5-5,TRBJ1-1,14,CASSIPTGNTEAFF
TRBV27,TRBJ2-5,13,CASSRDLRETQYF
TRBV28,TRBJ1-1,15,CASSLVGRDNTEAFF
TRBV9,TRBJ2-7,15,CASSPVGTSGREQYF
TRBV6-4,TRBJ1-2,14,CASSETGGAGGYTF
TRBV11-3,TRBJ2-3,14,CASSTRGREDTQYF
TRBV9,TRBJ2-5,16,CASSVGVAGGRETQYF
TRBV5-6,TRBJ2-7,13,CASSLSVPYEQYF
TRBV7-9,TRBJ2-2,10,CAQDTGELFF
TRBV7-3,TRBJ2-1,17,CASSLTPAGGSYNEQFF
TRBV5-4,TRBJ2-2,16,CASSLGRGPNTGELFF
TRBV6-5,TRBJ1-1,15,CASSYSRRPNTEAFF
TRBV2,TRBJ1-2,14,CASSESGGNYGYTF
TRBV7-8,TRBJ1-6,14,CASSRDRGNSPLHF
TRBV6-1,TRBJ2-2,16,CASSVQTGENAGELFF
TRBV30,TRBJ1-2,13,CAWSYRGGYGYTF
TRBV27,TRBJ1-5,15,CASSSPGDSNQPQHF
TRBV5-1,TRBJ2-7,14,CASSLGQGSYEQYF
TRBV28,TRBJ1-2,14,CASSGGLSGYGYTF
TRBV19,TRBJ1-2,14,CASNQRDRDLVYTF
TRBV7-9,TRBJ1-2,15,CASSMGQAPTGGYTF
TRBV5-8,TRBJ2-1,15,CASSLSSGTYNEQFF
TRBV5-5,TRBJ1-1,14,CASSLRDSYTEAFF
TRBV18,TRBJ2-7,16,CASSPYSSGRAGEQYF
TRBV28,TRBJ2-3,17,CASSLGPRRASTDTQYF
TRBV6-2/TRBV6-3,TRBJ2-7,17,CASSYPPRLAGVYEQYF
TRBV2,TRBJ1-3,17,CASSNRDRGHSGNTIYF
TRBV24-1,TRBJ2-1,14,CATSDGTGVVGQFF